This record concerns one TCR beta chain sequence. Its antigen is not known. The data are from a study of CD8 T cells in ankylosing spondylitis. Study-wide results and caveats: Disease-linked clones were reportedly significantly enriched in matched ankylosing spondylitis synovial fluid.

The germline CDR1 and CDR2 sequences are MNHEY and SMNVEV (reference sequence). The CDR3 runs 13 residues. Trimming left V 5 bases short and J 7 bases short, with 12 bases between. Quantitative barcoded 5'-RACE was used to prepare TCR beta libraries. TCRdb called the 5' RACE reads again in MiXCR, with one record for every CDR3 protein. Here the sample spans 270,000 or so distinct CDR3 sequences, 15% to 20% being singletons. The chain links TRBV27 to TRBJ1-3, with D uncertain. The receptor's source is a male donor with ankylosing spondylitis or in good health (not recorded which). Material for sequencing was blood, either unsorted or a sorted T cell fraction (not recorded which). The CDR3 sequence: CASSTGVGNTIYF. CDR3 nucleotides: TGTGCCAGCAGTACCGGCGTGGGGAACACCATATATTTT.